These 25 T cell receptor beta chains originate from one sample sequenced in a study of patients and donors after allogeneic stem cell transplantation. TCRdb reprocessed the RT-PCR reads with MiXCR, giving one entry per CDR3 protein. The repertoire holds about a million distinct CDR3 sequences, with about a sixth as singletons. Sequencing was performed on blood, either unsorted or a sorted T cell fraction (not recorded which). These receptor sequences come from a human donor who was either an allogeneic HSCT recipient or a stem cell or donor lymphocyte infusion donor (not recorded which). It is not recorded whose cells these are; they may come from a transplant donor.

This sequence joins TRBV24-1 and TRBJ2-5, with D perhaps given as TRBD1 or TRBD2 (5 bases each). V gave up 4 bases and J gave up 6 bases, with 11 bases separating them. Germline values: CDR1 KGHDR, CDR2 SFDVKD. The CDR3 length is 13 residues. CDR3 loop: CATSELEGQTQYF. CDR3 in DNA: TGTGCCACCAGTGAACTAGAGGGGCAGACCCAGTACTTC.

The chain combines TRBV12-3 or TRBV12-4 with TRBJ2-5; D gene unclear. Between the trimmed V and J ends, which lost 3 bases and 5 bases, there was a span of 10 bases. CDR3 length: 13 amino acids. The CDR3 region has the DNA TGTGCCAGCAGTTTGAGATGGGCGGAGACCCAGTACTTC. Its protein is CASSLRWAETQYF.

Only a few counts were recorded for this clonotype. The rearrangement uses TRBV5-6 and TRBJ2-1; TRBD2 matches 10 bases. This CDR3 spans 16 amino acids. Trimming took 1 base from V and 4 from J; bases not matched to a gene: 5. CDR1 is SGHDT and CDR2 is YYEEEE in the germline V gene. Here the CDR3 DNA reads TGTGCCAGCAGCTTGAGACTAGCGGGCCTTTACAATGAGCAGTTCTTC. It encodes CASSLRLAGLYNEQFF.

This clonotype came up a few times. The chain has TRBV4-3 and TRBJ1-2; 11 nucleotides align to TRBD1. Trimming took 3 bases from V and 8 from J; bases not matched to a gene: 14. The CDR3 is 17 residues long. CDR1 LGHNA and CDR2 YSLEER come from the germline V gene. The CDR3 bases are TGCGCCAGCAGCCAGGCAGAGCCCGGACAGGGGGCATGGGGCTACACCTTC. Translating gives CASSQAEPGQGAWGYTF.

The V gene is TRBV6-1, the J gene TRBJ2-3; 13 bases match TRBD2. The CDR3 has 19 residues. Germline lookup yields CDR1 MNHNS and CDR2 SASEGT. Germline trimming cut 6 bases from V and 3 bases from J; bases unmatched to any gene: 15. For the CDR3, the DNA is TGTGCCAGCAGCCGCAGTTATCGAACGGGACTAGCGGGAACAGATACGCAGTATTTT. Translated: CASSRSYRTGLAGTDTQYF.

The chain employs TRBV6-1 and TRBJ1-3; 10 bases agree with TRBD1. The CDR3 length is 16 residues. The V and J ends lost 6 bases and 0 bases, in that order; junction bases with no gene match: 5. Germline V gene sequence: CDR1 MNHNS, CDR2 SASEGT. CDR3 DNA: TGTGCCAGCAGGGGGACAGGGGCGATCTCTGGAAACACCATATATTTT. This codes for CASRGTGAISGNTIYF.

The chain has TRBV18 and TRBJ1-5; the D gene is possibly TRBD1 (5 bases). Trimming pared 6 bases from V and 10 bases from J, leaving 16 bases between. The CDR3 length is 13 residues. CDR1 is KGHSH, CDR2 LQKENI, per germline. The DNA of the CDR3 is TGTGCCAGCTCTCCCAGGGACGTGGGTCCCCAGCATTTT. It encodes CASSPRDVGPQHF.

Concerning this clonotype itself: One end of the junction is discordant with germline, which a read error may explain. J is TRBJ1-1 and V is TRBV7-9; D is unresolved. The V gene's germline CDR1 is SEHNR and CDR2 FQNEAQ (reference sequence). This CDR3 contains 8 residues. DNA for the CDR3: TGTGCCAGCAGCTACTTCAGCTTT. Protein sequence: CASSYFSF.

V and J are TRBV7-9 and TRBJ1-1; D unresolved. This CDR3 comprises 12 residues. Trimming removed 2 bases from V and 6 bases from J, with 7 bases in between. Germline CDR1 and CDR2: SEHNR and FQNEAQ (reference sequence). The CDR3 bases are TGTGCCAGCAGCTTAATACCCCCTGAAGCTTTCTTT. This encodes CASSLIPPEAFF.

This clonotype was picked up a small number of times. The V and J genes are TRBV11-2 and TRBJ2-1; 7 bases match TRBD2. J lost 9 bases, V lost 4 bases, and 9 bases had no gene match. CDR3 length equals 14 residues. Looked up from germline, CDR1 is SGHAT and CDR2 is FQNNGV. The CDR3 DNA follows: TGTGCCAGCAGCTCTATGCGGGAGAGTGGTGAGCAGTTCTTC. Encoded protein: CASSSMRESGEQFF.

This clonotype was seen only a few times. The CDR3 DNA is TGCGCCAGCGGTGGGGACGCCTTGGGAGGGGAGCAGTACTTC. Protein sequence: CASGGDALGGEQYF. J is TRBJ2-7 and V is TRBV5-1; 7 nucleotides agree with TRBD2. The germline V gene has CDR1 SGHRS and CDR2 YFSETQ. The CDR3 is 14 residues long. Germline trimming cut 7 bases from V and 7 bases from J; bases unmatched to any gene: 14. Supplemented by reference TRBV5-1 and TRBJ2-7, the full variable domain reads KAGVTQTPRYLIKTRGQQVTLSCSPISGHRSVSWYQQTPGQGLQFLFEYFSETQRNKGNFPGRFSGRQFSNSRSEMNVSTLELGDSALYLCASGGDALGGEQYFGPGTRLTVT.

The rearrangement links TRBV7-9 to TRBJ2-7, with 7 bases matching TRBD1. With 5 bases clipped from V and 2 bases from J, the junction kept 9 bases outside the gene matches. The CDR3 has 15 residues. Germline V gene lookup returns CDR1 SEHNR and CDR2 FQNEAQ (reference sequence). CDR3 amino acids: CASSHTRDRAYEQYF. CDR3 in DNA: TGTGCCAGCAGCCATACCCGGGACAGAGCCTACGAGCAGTACTTC.

The genes are TRBV9 and TRBJ2-1; no reliable D call. Germline CDR1 SGDLS, CDR2 YYNGEE. V dropped 0 bases and J dropped 9 bases, with 10 bases sitting between them. This CDR3 has 13 amino acids. The CDR3, as DNA: TGTGCCAGCAGCGTAGTGGTCGGCGGTGAGCAGTTCTTC. This translates into CASSVVVGGEQFF.

The chain has TRBV7-9 and TRBJ1-1; D not certain. The V end was cut by 0 bases, the J end by 2 bases, with 10 bases between. Germline V lookup: CDR1 SEHNR, CDR2 FQNEAQ (reference sequence). The CDR3 totals 15 residues. In DNA form, the CDR3 reads TGTGCCAGCAGCTTAGCGAGGCCGGTTAACACTGAAGCTTTCTTT. Translation: CASSLARPVNTEAFF.

Only a few counts were recorded for this clonotype. This chain uses TRBV7-2 with TRBJ2-2, with D uncertain. The germline V gene encodes CDR1 SGHTA and CDR2 FQGNSA. The CDR3 spans 15 residues. Trimming shortened V by 5 bases and J by 4 bases, and 14 bases separated the two germline ends. DNA for the CDR3: TGTGCCAGCAGCAGCAGGCTGTTGGGCACCGGGGAGCTGTTTTTT. This codes for CASSSRLLGTGELFF.

This clonotype was picked up a small number of times. The J gene is TRBJ1-2, the V gene TRBV7-9; 7 bases are shared with TRBD1. In germline, CDR1 is SEHNR, CDR2 FQNEAQ (reference sequence). With 0 bases clipped from V and 8 bases from J, the junction kept 12 bases outside the gene matches. CDR3 length equals 16 residues. CDR3 bases: TGTGCCAGCAGCTTAGCGTCGGCCCCAGGGGGTCAGGGCTACACCTTC. Encoded protein: CASSLASAPGGQGYTF. Using reference TRBV7-9 and TRBJ1-2 for the parts outside the CDR3, the full variable domain is DTGVSQNPRHKITKRGQNVTFRCDPISEHNRLYWYRQTLGQGPEFLTYFQNEAQLEKSRLLSDRFSAERPKGSFSTLEIQRTEQGDSAMYLCASSLASAPGGQGYTFGSGTRLTVV.

This clonotype appeared a few times. This chain links TRBV20-1 with TRBJ2-3, with TRBD2 identical over 12 bases. Trimming took 2 bases from V and 3 from J; bases not matched to a gene: 12. This CDR3 contains 18 residues. Germline V gene lookup returns CDR1 DFQATT and CDR2 SNEGSKA (reference sequence). The CDR3 loop is CSARPTSGRSRMTDTQYF. CDR3 in DNA: TGCAGTGCTAGACCCACTAGCGGGAGGAGTAGAATGACAGATACGCAGTATTTT.

The genes are TRBV5-1 and TRBJ2-7; D not resolved. The CDR3 length is 15 residues. The V gene's germline CDR1 is SGHRS and CDR2 YFSETQ. Trimming cost V 4 bases and J 7 bases, with 21 bases left between them. The CDR3 bases are TGCGCCAGCAGCGATGAGGACGTAAGGGTCTTTGAGCAGTACTTC. Translation: CASSDEDVRVFEQYF.

This clonotype came up a few times. The chain joins TRBV5-1 to TRBJ2-3; 11 bases agree with TRBD1. The J segment lost 2 bases and the V segment lost 2 bases, leaving 4 bases of the junction unmatched. The CDR3 is made up of 16 amino acids. Germline lookup yields CDR1 SGHRS and CDR2 YFSETQ. In DNA, the CDR3 is TGCGCCAGCAGCTTCCCGGACAGGGGGCCCACAGATACGCAGTATTTT. It codes for CASSFPDRGPTDTQYF.

This chain uses TRBV27 with TRBJ2-5; D possibly uses TRBD1 or TRBD2 (6 bases each). Per the germline V gene, CDR1 is MNHEY and CDR2 is SMNVEV (reference sequence). The ends were cut back, 5 bases at V and 5 bases at J, with 18 bases in the middle. This CDR3 comprises 15 residues. CDR3: CASSTSYGGRETQYF. The CDR3 region has the DNA TGTGCCAGCAGTACCAGCTACGGGGGCCGGGAGACCCAGTACTTC.

The V gene is TRBV18, the J gene TRBJ2-7, with TRBD1 matching over 7 bases. This CDR3 is built from 15 residues. Germline assignment: CDR1 KGHSH and CDR2 LQKENI. The ends lost 2 bases at V and 6 bases at J; junction bases unmatched: 10. Here the CDR3 DNA reads TGTGCCAGCTCACCATCCACAGGGGAAGTTTTCGAGCAGTACTTC. This translates into CASSPSTGEVFEQYF. Together with reference TRBV18 and TRBJ2-7, the CDR3 gives the full variable domain: NAGVMQNPRHLVRRRGQEARLRCSPMKGHSHVYWYRQLPEEGLKFMVYLQKENIIDESGMPKERFSAEFPKEGPSILRIQQVVRGDSAAYFCASSPSTGEVFEQYFGPGTRLTVT.

This clonotype was detected a few times. The V and J genes are TRBV9 and TRBJ2-5, with 7 bases aligning to TRBD1. This CDR3 has 14 residues. V lost 3 bases, J lost 2 bases, and 4 bases stayed unmatched. CDR1 and CDR2 from the germline V gene are SGDLS and YYNGEE. The CDR3 region is CASSEGTVQETQYF. The CDR3 DNA reads as TGTGCCAGCAGCGAGGGGACAGTTCAAGAGACCCAGTACTTC.

The genes are TRBV5-6 and TRBJ2-3, with D perhaps given as TRBD1 or TRBD2 (5 bases each). The V gene's germline CDR1 is SGHDT and CDR2 YYEEEE. The CDR3 length is 12 residues. The V and J ends lost 6 bases and 6 bases respectively, with 11 bases between them. The CDR3 DNA reads as TGTGCCAGCACCGTTGAGGGGGATACGCAGTATTTT. Translation gives CASTVEGDTQYF.

The chain carries TRBV20-1 and TRBJ2-7; no reliable D call. The CDR3 is 13 residues long. CDR1 is DFQATT and CDR2 is SNEGSKA in the germline V gene (reference sequence). Trimming removed 6 bases from V and 0 bases from J, with 12 bases in between. DNA of the CDR3: TGCAGTGCCGCCGACGGTAGCTCCTACGAGCAGTACTTC. Amino acids: CSAADGSSYEQYF.

A few counts support this clonotype. J is TRBJ2-2 and V is TRBV4-3; TRBD2 matches 7 bases. V shed 0 bases, J shed 9 bases, and the junction held 10 bases outside the gene matches. The CDR3 extends over 16 amino acids. The germline V gene has CDR1 LGHNA and CDR2 YSLEER. The CDR3 sequence: CASSQDGAGEGWELFF. The CDR3 DNA follows: TGCGCCAGCAGCCAAGACGGGGCGGGGGAAGGCTGGGAGCTGTTTTTT.